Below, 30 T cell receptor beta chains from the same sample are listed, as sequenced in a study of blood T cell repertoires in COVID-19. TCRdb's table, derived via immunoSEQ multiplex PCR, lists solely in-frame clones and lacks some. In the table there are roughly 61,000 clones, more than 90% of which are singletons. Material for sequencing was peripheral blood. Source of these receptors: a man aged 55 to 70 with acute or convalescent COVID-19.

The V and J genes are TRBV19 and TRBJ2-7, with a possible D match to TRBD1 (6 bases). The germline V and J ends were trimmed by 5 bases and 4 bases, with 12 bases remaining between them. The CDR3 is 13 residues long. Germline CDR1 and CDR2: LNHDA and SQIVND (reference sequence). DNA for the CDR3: TGTGCCAGTAGTCGGGACAAGCCATACGAGCAGTACTTC. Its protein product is CASSRDKPYEQYF.

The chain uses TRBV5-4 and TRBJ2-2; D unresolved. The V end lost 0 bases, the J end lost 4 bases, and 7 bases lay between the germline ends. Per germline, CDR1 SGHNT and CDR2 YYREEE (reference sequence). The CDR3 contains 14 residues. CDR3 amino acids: CASSLDPSTGELFF. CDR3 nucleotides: TGTGCCAGCAGCTTGGACCCCAGCACCGGGGAGCTGTTTTTT.

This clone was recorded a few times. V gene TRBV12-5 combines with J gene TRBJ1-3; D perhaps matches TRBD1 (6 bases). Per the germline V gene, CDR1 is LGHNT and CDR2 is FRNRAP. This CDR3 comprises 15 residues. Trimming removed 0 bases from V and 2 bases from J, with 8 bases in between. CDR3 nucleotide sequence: TGTGCTAGTGGTTTGGTACCAGGGGCTGGAAACACCATATATTTT. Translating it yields CASGLVPGAGNTIYF. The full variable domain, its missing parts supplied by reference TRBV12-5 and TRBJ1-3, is DARVTQTPRHKVTEMGQEVTMRCQPILGHNTVFWYRQTMMQGLELLAYFRNRAPLDDSGMPKDRFSAEMPDATLATLKIQPSEPRDSAVYFCASGLVPGAGNTIYFGEGSWLTVV.

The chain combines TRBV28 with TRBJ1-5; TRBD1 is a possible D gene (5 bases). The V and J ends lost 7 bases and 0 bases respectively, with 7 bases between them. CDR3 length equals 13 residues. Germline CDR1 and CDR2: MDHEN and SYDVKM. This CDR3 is CASMDTSNQPQHF. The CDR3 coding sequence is TGTGCCAGCATGGACACTAGCAATCAGCCCCAGCATTTT.

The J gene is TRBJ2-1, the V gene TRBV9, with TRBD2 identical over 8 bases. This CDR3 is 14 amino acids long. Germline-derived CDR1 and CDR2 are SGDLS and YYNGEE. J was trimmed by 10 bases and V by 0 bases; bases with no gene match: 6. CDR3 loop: CASSVAGLVNEQFF. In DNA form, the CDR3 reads TGTGCCAGCAGCGTAGCGGGACTAGTGAACGAGCAGTTCTTC.

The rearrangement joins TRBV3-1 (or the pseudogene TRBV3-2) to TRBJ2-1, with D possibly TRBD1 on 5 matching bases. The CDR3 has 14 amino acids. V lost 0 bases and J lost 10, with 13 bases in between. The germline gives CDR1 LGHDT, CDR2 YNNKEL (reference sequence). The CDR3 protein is CASSQDDSFGEQFF. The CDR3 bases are TGTGCCAGCAGCCAAGATGACAGTTTTGGGGAGCAGTTCTTC.

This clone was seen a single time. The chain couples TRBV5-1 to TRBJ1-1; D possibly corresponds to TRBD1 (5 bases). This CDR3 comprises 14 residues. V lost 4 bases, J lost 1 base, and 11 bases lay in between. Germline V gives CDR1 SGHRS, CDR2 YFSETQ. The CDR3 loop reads CASSRDSANTEAFF. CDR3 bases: TGCGCCAGCAGCCGGGACTCAGCGAACACTGAAGCTTTCTTT.

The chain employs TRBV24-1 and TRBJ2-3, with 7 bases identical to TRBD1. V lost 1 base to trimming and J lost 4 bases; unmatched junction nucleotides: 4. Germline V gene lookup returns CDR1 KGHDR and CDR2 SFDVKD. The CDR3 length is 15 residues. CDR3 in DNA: TGTGCCACCAGTGATTTTGACAGGGTCCCAGATACGCAGTATTTT. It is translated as CATSDFDRVPDTQYF.

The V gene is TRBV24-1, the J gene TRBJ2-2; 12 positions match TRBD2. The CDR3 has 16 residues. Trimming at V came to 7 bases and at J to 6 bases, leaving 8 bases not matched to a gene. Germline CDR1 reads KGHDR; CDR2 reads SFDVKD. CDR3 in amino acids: CATSRTSGNPAGELFF. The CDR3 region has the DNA TGTGCCACCAGCCGGACTAGCGGGAATCCGGCCGGGGAGCTGTTTTTT.

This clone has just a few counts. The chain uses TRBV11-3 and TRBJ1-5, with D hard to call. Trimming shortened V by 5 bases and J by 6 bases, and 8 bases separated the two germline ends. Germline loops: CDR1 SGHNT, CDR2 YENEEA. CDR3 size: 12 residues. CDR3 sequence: CASSTEGQPQHF. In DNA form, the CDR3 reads TGTGCCAGCAGCACCGAGGGTCAGCCCCAGCATTTT.

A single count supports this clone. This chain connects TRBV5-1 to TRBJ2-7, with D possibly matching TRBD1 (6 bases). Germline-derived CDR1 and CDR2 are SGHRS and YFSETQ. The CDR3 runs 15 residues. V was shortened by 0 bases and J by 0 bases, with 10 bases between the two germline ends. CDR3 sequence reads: CASSLEGQSSYEQYF. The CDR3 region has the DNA TGCGCCAGCAGCTTGGAGGGACAAAGCTCCTACGAGCAGTACTTC.

CDR3 sequence reads: CAISARVEAGDNEQYF. The DNA for the CDR3 is TGTGCCATCAGTGCCAGGGTTGAAGCGGGAGACAACGAGCAGTACTTC. The chain has TRBV10-3 and TRBJ2-7, with 8 nucleotides matching TRBD2. The CDR3 has 16 residues. Trimming cost V 4 bases and J 5 bases; bases outside gene matches: 13. Per the germline V gene, CDR1 is ENHRY and CDR2 is SYGVKD.

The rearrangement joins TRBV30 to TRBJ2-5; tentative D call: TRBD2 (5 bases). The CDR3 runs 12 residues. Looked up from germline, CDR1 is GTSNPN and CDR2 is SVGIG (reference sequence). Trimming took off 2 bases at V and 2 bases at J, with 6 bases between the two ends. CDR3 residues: CAWSTGQETQYF. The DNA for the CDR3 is TGTGCCTGGAGTACGGGACAAGAGACCCAGTACTTC.

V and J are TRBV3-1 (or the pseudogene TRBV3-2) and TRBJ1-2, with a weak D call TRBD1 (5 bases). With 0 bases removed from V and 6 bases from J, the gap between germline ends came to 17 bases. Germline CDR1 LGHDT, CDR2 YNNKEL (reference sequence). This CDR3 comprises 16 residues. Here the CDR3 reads CASSQESQGLSDGYTF. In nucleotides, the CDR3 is TGTGCCAGCAGCCAAGAAAGTCAGGGACTAAGCGATGGCTACACCTTC.

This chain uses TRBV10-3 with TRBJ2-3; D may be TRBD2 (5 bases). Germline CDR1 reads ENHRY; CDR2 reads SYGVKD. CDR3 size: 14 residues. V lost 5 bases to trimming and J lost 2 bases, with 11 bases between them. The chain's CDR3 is CAISSGSITDTQYF. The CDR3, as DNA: TGTGCCATCAGTAGCGGCTCGATCACAGATACGCAGTATTTT.

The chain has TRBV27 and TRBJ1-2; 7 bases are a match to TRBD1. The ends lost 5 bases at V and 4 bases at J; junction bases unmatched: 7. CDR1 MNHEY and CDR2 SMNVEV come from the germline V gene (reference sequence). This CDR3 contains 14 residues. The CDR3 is CASSPMTGLYGYTF. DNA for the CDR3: TGTGCCAGCAGTCCGATGACAGGGCTCTATGGCTACACCTTC.

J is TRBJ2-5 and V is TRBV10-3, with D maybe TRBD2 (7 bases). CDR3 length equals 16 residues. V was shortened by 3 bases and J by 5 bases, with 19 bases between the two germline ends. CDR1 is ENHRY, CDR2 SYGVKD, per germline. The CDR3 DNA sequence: TGTGCCATCAGTGACAGGAAGGGGGGGCAAGGGGAGACCCAGTACTTC. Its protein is CAISDRKGGQGETQYF.

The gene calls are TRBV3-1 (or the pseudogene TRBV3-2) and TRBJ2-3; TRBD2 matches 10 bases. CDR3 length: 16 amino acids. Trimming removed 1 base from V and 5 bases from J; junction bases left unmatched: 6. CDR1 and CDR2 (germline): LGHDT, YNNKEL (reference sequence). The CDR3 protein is CASSQGAGGPKDTQYF. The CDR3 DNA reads TGTGCCAGCAGCCAAGGAGCGGGAGGGCCAAAAGATACGCAGTATTTT.

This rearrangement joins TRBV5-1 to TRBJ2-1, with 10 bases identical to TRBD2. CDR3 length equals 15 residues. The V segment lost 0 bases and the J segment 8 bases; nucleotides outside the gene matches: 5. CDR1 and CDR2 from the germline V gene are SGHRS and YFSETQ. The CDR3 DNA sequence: TGCGCCAGCAGCTTGGTTTCTAGCGGGAGAGATGAGCAGTTCTTC. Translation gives CASSLVSSGRDEQFF.

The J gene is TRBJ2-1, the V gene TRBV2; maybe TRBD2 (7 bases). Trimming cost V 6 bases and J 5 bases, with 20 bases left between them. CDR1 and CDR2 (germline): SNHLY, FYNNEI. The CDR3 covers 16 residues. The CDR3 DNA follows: TGTGCCAGCAGGGAGTCCCGAGGGGGGGAGGACAATGAGCAGTTCTTC. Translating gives CASRESRGGEDNEQFF.

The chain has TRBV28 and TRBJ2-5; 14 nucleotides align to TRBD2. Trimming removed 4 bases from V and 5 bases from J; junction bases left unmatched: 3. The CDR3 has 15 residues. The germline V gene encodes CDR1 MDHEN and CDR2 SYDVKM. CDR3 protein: CASSSTSGRVETQYF. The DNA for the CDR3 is TGTGCCAGCAGTTCGACTAGCGGGAGGGTCGAGACCCAGTACTTC.

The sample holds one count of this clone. CDR3 coding DNA: TGTGCCAGCAGCATAACGGACAGTTCCTACGAGCAGTACTTC. Its protein is CASSITDSSYEQYF. V is TRBV11-2 and J is TRBJ2-7; possibly TRBD1 for D (6 bases). V was cut by 5 bases and J by 1 base, with 12 bases left in between. The CDR3 contains 14 residues. Germline values: CDR1 SGHAT, CDR2 FQNNGV.

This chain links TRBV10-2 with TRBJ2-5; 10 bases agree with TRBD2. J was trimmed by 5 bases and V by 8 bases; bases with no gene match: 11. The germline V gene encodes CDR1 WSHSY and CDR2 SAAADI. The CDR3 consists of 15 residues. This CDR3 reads CASRTSGNLWETQYF. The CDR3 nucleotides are TGCGCCAGCCGGACTAGCGGAAATCTCTGGGAGACCCAGTACTTC.

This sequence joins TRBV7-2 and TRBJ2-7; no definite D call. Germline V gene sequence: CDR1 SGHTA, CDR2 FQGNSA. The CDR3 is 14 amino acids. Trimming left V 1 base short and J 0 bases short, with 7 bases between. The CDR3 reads CASSLDGYSYEQYF. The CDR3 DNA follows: TGTGCCAGCAGCTTAGACGGTTACTCCTACGAGCAGTACTTC.

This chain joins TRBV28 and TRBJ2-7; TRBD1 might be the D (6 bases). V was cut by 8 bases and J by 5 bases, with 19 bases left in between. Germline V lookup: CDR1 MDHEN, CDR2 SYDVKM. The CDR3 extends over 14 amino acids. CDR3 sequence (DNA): TGTGCCAGCGAAAAGCAGGGGCCCCCCCACGAGCAGTACTTC. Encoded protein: CASEKQGPPHEQYF. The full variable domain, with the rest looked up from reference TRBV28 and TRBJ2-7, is DVKVTQSSRYLVKRTGEKVFLECVQDMDHENMFWYRQDPGLGLRLIYFSYDVKMKEKGDIPEGYSVSREKKERFSLILESASTNQTSMYLCASEKQGPPHEQYFGPGTRLTVT.

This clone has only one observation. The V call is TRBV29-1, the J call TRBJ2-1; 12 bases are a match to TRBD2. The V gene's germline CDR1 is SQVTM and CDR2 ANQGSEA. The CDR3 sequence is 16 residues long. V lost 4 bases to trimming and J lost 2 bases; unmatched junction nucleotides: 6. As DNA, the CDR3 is TGCAGCGTTGGCAGGACTAGCGGGGATCCCTACAATGAGCAGTTCTTC. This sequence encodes CSVGRTSGDPYNEQFF.

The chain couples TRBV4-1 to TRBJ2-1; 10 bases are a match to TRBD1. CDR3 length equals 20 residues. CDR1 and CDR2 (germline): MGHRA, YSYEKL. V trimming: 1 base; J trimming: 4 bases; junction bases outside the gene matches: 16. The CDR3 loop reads CASSQVDRDRGGVAYNEQFF. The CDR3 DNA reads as TGCGCCAGCAGCCAAGTCGACAGGGACAGGGGCGGCGTGGCTTACAATGAGCAGTTCTTC.

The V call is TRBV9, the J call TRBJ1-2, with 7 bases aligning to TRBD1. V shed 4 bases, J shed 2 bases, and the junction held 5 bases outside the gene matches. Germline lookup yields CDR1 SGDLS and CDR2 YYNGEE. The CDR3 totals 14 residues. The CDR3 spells CASSLRDRNYGYTF. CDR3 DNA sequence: TGTGCCAGCAGCCTTCGGGACAGAAACTATGGCTACACCTTC.

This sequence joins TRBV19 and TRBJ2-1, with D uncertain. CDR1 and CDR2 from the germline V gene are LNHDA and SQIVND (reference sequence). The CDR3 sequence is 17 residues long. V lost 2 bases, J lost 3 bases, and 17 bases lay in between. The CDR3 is CASSIMPPSAYYNEQFF. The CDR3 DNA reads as TGTGCCAGTAGTATAATGCCCCCGAGCGCGTACTACAATGAGCAGTTCTTC.

Written as DNA, the CDR3 is TGTGCCAGCAGTTTCCCCGTCCTAGCGGGACCTACGAACACCGGGGAGCTGTTTTTT. This sequence encodes CASSFPVLAGPTNTGELFF. The J gene is TRBJ2-2, the V gene TRBV28, with 9 bases fitting TRBD2. This CDR3 contains 19 residues. Unmatched junction bases numbered 11, after V lost 3 bases and J lost 0 bases. The V gene's germline CDR1 is MDHEN and CDR2 SYDVKM.